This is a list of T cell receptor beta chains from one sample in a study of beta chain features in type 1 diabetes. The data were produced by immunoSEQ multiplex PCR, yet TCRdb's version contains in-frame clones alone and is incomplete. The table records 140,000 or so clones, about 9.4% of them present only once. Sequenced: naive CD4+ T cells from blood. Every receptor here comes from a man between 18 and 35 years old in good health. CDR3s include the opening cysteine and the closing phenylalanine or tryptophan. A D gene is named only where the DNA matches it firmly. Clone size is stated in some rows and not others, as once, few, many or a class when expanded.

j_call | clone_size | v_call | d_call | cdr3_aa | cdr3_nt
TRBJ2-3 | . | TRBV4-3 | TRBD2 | CASSQRLAGGDTQYF | TGCGCCAGCAGCCAACGACTAGCGGGGGGAGATACGCAGTATTTT
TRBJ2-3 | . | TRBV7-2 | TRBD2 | CASSPNSGTTTDTQYF | TGTGCCAGCAGCCCAAATAGCGGGACTACCACAGATACGCAGTATTTT
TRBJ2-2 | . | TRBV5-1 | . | CASIPGRNTGELFF | TGCGCCAGCATCCCCGGGAGAAACACCGGGGAGCTGTTTTTT
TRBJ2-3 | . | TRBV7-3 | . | CASSLGLSPQYF | TGTGCCAGCAGCTTAGGACTTTCTCCCCAGTATTTT
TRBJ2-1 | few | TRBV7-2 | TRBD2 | CASSSSGGALNEQFF | TGTGCCAGCAGCTCCAGCGGGGGGGCCCTCAATGAGCAGTTCTTC
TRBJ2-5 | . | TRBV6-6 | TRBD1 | CASSRQGDGETQYF | TGTGCCAGCAGTAGACAGGGGGATGGGGAGACCCAGTACTTC
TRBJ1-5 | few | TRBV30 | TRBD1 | CAWSVRWNGDRGRWGNQPQHF | TGTGCCTGGAGTGTTCGGTGGAACGGGGACAGGGGGCGTTGGGGCAATCAGCCCCAGCATTTT
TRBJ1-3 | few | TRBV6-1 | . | CASETDAGNTIYF | TGTGCCAGCGAGACAGACGCTGGAAACACCATATATTTT
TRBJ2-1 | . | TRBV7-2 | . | CASSLMQVGGNEQFF | TGTGCCAGCAGCTTGATGCAGGTTGGGGGGAATGAGCAGTTCTTC
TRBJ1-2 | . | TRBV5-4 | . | CASRPAPGGLYGYTF | TGTGCCAGCAGACCCGCGCCCGGTGGTCTCTATGGCTACACCTTC
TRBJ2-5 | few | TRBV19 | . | CASSWGGGQETQYF | TGTGCCTCTTCCTGGGGAGGGGGCCAAGAGACCCAGTACTTC
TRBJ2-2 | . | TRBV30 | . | CASSPRQDNTGELFF | TGTGCCTCCTCTCCCAGGCAGGATAACACCGGGGAGCTGTTTTTT
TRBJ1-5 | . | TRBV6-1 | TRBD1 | CASRDRGPQPQHF | TGTGCCAGCAGGGACAGGGGCCCCCAGCCCCAGCATTTT
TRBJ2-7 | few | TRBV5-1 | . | CASSLGRDEQYF | TGCGCCAGCAGCTTGGGTCGGGACGAGCAGTACTTC
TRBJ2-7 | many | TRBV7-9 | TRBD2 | CASSPGGDEQYF | TGTGCCAGCAGCCCCGGGGGGGACGAGCAGTACTTC
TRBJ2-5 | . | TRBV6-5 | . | CAAGQVEETQYF | TGTGCGGCGGGGCAGGTCGAAGAGACCCAGTACTTC
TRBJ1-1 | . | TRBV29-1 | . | CSVGRGMGTEAFF | TGCAGCGTGGGGAGGGGGATGGGCACTGAAGCTTTCTTT
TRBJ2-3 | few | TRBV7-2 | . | CASSLWAVKSTDTQYF | TGTGCCAGCAGCTTATGGGCAGTAAAATCCACAGATACGCAGTATTTT
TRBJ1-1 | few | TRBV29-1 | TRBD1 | CSVGVQTGGSPPTFF | TGCAGCGTTGGGGTCCAAACAGGGGGGTCGCCACCAACTTTCTTT
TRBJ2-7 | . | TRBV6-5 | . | CASSPGTYEQYF | TGTGCCAGCAGTCCCGGGACTTACGAGCAGTACTTC
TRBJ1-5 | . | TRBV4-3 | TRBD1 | CASSQDWAGGSQPQHF | TGCGCCAGCAGCCAAGATTGGGCAGGGGGCAGTCAGCCCCAGCATTTT
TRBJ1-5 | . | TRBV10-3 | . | CAISPGGDQPQHF | TGTGCCATCTCCCCTGGGGGGGATCAGCCCCAGCATTTT
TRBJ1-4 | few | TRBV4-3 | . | CASSQEGAGFNEKLFF | TGCGCCAGCAGCCAAGAGGGCGCAGGCTTTAATGAAAAACTGTTTTTT
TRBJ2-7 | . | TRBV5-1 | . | CASSRGGQGYEQYF | TGCGCCAGCAGCCGGGGGGGACAGGGCTACGAGCAGTACTTC
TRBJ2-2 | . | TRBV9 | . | CASSVDWNTGELFF | TGTGCCAGCAGCGTAGACTGGAACACCGGGGAGCTGTTTTTT
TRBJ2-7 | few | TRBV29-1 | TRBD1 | CSVGSWTGGHEQYF | TGCAGCGTTGGATCCTGGACAGGGGGACACGAGCAGTACTTC
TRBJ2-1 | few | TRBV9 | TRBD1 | CASSTRQGTYNEQFF | TGTGCCAGCAGCACCCGACAGGGTACCTACAATGAGCAGTTCTTC
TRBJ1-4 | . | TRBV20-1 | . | CSADLGGKLFF | TGCAGTGCTGATTTAGGGGGAAAACTGTTTTTT